This entry concerns a single T cell receptor beta chain. The antigen is not known. This sample is part of a study of OX40 agonist ivuxolimab in advanced cancers. Study-wide context: Patients were treated with ivuxolimab, an agonistic anti-OX40 (CD134) antibody. Patients assigned to dose escalation were diagnosed with hepatocellular carcinoma, melanoma, renal cell or head and neck cancer.

This CDR3 contains 18 residues. The J segment lost 3 bases and the V segment lost 1 base, leaving 5 bases of the junction unmatched. Germline V gene lookup returns CDR1 MNHNS and CDR2 SASEGT. Study observations and caveats: Patients with a partial response at 0.1-3.0 mg/kg had among the lowest clonal expansion.

Sequencing was performed with immunoSEQ multiplex PCR; in TCRdb, only in-frame clones are kept and a portion is missing. This table has 68,000 or so clones, roughly 82% appearing once. This chain links TRBV6-1 with TRBJ2-2, with TRBD2 matching 13 bases. The material was CD4+ or CD8+ T cells sorted from blood, obtained in a trial of the OX40 agonist ivuxolimab. This TCR came from an adult with an advanced solid tumor such as melanoma, head and neck, liver or kidney cancer. The CDR3 sequence: CASSEVEGLAGDTGELFF. The CDR3 DNA follows: TGTGCCAGCAGTGAAGTGGAAGGACTAGCGGGGGACACCGGGGAGCTGTTTTTT.